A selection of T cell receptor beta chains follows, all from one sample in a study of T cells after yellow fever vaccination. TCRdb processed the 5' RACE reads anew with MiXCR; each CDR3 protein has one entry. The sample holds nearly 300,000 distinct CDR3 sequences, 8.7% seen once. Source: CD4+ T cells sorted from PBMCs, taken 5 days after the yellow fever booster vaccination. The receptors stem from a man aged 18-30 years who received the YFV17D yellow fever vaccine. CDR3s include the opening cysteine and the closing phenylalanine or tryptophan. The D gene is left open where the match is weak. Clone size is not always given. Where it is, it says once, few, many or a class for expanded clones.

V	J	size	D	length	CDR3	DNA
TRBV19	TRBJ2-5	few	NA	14	CASTVSSGEKTQYF	TGTGCCAGTACAGTTTCTTCTGGTGAGAAGACCCAGTACTTC
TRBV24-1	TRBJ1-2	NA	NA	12	CATSGDNYGYTF	TGTGCCACCAGTGGGGATAACTATGGCTACACCTTC
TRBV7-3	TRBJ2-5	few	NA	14	CASKVLGYQETQYF	TGTGCCAGCAAGGTACTAGGGTACCAAGAGACCCAGTACTTC
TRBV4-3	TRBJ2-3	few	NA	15	CASSQDPNDEGVQYF	TGCGCCAGCAGCCAAGATCCGAATGACGAGGGAGTACAGTATTTT
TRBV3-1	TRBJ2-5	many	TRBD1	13	CATSFTGGETQYF	TGTGCCACCAGTTTTACAGGGGGAGAGACCCAGTACTTC
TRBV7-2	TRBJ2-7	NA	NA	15	CASSLGSGLSYEQYF	TGTGCCAGCAGCTTAGGGTCGGGCTTGTCCTACGAGCAGTACTTC
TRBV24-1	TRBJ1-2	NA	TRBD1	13	CATSDYRGDGYTF	TGTGCCACCAGTGATTACAGGGGCGATGGCTACACCTTC
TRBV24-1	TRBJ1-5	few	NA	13	CATSDLQDQPQHF	TGTGCCACCAGTGATTTGCAGGATCAGCCCCAGCATTTT
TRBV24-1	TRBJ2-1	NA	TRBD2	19	CATSDFPTSGGHKGNEQFF	TGTGCCACCAGTGATTTCCCGACTAGCGGGGGGCACAAGGGGAATGAGCAGTTCTTC
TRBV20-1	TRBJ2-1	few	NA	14	CSARDPVSYNEQFF	TGCAGTGCTAGAGATCCGGTCTCCTACAATGAGCAGTTCTTC
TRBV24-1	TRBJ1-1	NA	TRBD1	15	CATSDSYRDRGKAFF	TGTGCCACCAGTGATTCCTATCGGGACAGGGGAAAAGCTTTCTTT
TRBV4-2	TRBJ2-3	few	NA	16	CASSQRVGSSVDTQYF	TGTGCCAGCAGCCAAAGAGTTGGCTCTTCGGTAGATACGCAGTATTTT
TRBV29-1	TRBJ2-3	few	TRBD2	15	CSADTLAGNTDTQYF	TGCAGCGCCGATACGCTAGCGGGGAATACAGATACGCAGTATTTT
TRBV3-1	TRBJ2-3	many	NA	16	CASSPTWTVSTDTQYF	TGTGCCAGCAGCCCTACCTGGACGGTGAGCACAGATACGCAGTATTTT
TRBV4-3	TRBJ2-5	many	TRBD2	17	CASSQGGIAGAQETQYF	TGCGCCAGCAGCCAAGGGGGGATAGCGGGGGCCCAAGAGACCCAGTACTTC
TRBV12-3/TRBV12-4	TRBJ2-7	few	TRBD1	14	CATVGTGGAYRQYF	TGTGCCACCGTAGGGACAGGGGGCGCGTATCGGCAGTACTTC
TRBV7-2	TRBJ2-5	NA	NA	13	CASSPDEGGTQYF	TGTGCCAGCAGCCCTGACGAAGGCGGGACCCAGTACTTC
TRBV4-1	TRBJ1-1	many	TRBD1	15	CASTANRGLDTEAFF	TGCGCCAGCACCGCCAACAGGGGGCTCGACACTGAAGCTTTCTTT
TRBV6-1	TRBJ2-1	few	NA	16	CASSALRGGAYNEQFF	TGTGCCAGCAGTGCCTTGCGAGGGGGGGCCTACAATGAGCAGTTCTTC
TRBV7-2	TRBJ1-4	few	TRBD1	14	CASSPPGQTEKLFF	TGTGCCAGCAGCCCTCCGGGACAGACCGAAAAACTGTTTTTT
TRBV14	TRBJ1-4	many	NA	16	CASSQQFHRVEEKLFF	TGTGCCAGCAGCCAACAATTCCACAGGGTTGAGGAAAAACTGTTTTTT
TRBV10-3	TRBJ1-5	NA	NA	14	CAISESTATRAQHF	TGTGCCATCAGTGAGTCTACGGCGACCAGGGCCCAGCATTTT
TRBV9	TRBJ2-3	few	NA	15	CASIPTDAATDTQYF	TGTGCCAGCATCCCGACGGATGCGGCTACCGATACGCAGTATTTT
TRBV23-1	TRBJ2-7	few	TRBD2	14	CASSLAGHSYEQYF	TGCGCCAGCAGCCTAGCGGGGCACTCCTACGAGCAGTACTTC
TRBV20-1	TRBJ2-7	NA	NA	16	CSAQATPKGSSYEQYF	TGCAGTGCCCAGGCGACCCCTAAGGGGAGCTCCTACGAGCAGTACTTC
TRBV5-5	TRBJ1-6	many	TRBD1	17	CASSFGFDRVMNSPLHF	TGTGCCAGCAGCTTCGGATTCGACAGGGTGATGAATTCACCCCTCCACTTT
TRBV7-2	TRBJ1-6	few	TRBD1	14	CASRSGTGGSPLHF	TGTGCCAGCCGCAGTGGGACAGGGGGTTCACCCCTCCACTTT
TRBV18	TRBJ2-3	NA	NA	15	CASSPLLTSTDTQYF	TGTGCCAGCTCACCACTACTAACTAGCACAGATACGCAGTATTTT
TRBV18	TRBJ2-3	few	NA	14	CASSPWARTDTQYF	TGTGCCAGCTCACCCTGGGCCAGGACAGATACGCAGTATTTT